Detailed here is one T cell receptor (beta chain). The data were taken from a study of cytotoxic CD8 clonotypes in ibrutinib-treated CLL. CDR3 length equals 14 residues. Deletions cut 7 bases from V and 0 bases from J, with 13 bases between. Germline V lookup: CDR1 MNHEY, CDR2 SVGAGI. Only in-frame clones appear in the TCRdb table, and some are missing; sequencing was by immunoSEQ multiplex PCR. Of more than 110,000 clones listed, about 70% were seen once; the top ten hold about 5%. This receptor was obtained from a human donor with chronic lymphocytic leukemia. Sequenced material: PBMCs, taken after 24 months of ibrutinib treatment. The genes are TRBV6-5 and TRBJ2-7; D tentatively reads TRBD1 or TRBD2 (5 bases each). The DNA of the CDR3 is TGTGCCAGCACCGGGACCACGAGCTCCTACGAGCAGTACTTC. Protein sequence: CASTGTTSSYEQYF.